This T cell receptor (beta chain) was observed in a study of OX40 agonist ivuxolimab in advanced cancers. Study-wide results and caveats: Among the nonresponders, some also had low normalized T-cell clonal expansion. The CD4+ and CD8+ T cells in the blood had expanded clonally by week 6 at 0.1 to 3.0 mg/kg. Antigens targeted by the expanded peripheral T cells were not determined.

The V end was cut by 7 bases, the J end by 10 bases, with 13 bases between. This CDR3 is built from 11 residues. Per germline, CDR1 SNHLY and CDR2 FYNNEI. As to this clone: Its cognate antigen is unknown.

This table comes from immunoSEQ multiplex PCR, and its TCRdb copy is limited to in-frame clones, with some not included. The sample records 45,000 to 50,000 clones, 88% being singletons. The TCR sequence derives from an adult with an advanced solid tumor such as melanoma, head and neck, liver or kidney cancer. The sample was CD4+ or CD8+ T cells sorted from blood, taken in a trial of the OX40 agonist ivuxolimab. This chain connects TRBV2 to TRBJ1-2; no clear D gene. The CDR3: CASKANGDYTF. The DNA for the CDR3 is TGTGCCAGCAAAGCCAATGGGGACTACACCTTC. Full variable domain (outside the CDR3, taken from reference TRBV2 and TRBJ1-2): EPEVTQTPSHQVTQMGQEVILRCVPISNHLYFYWYRQILGQKVEFLVSFYNNEISEKSEIFDDQFSVERPDGSNFTLKIRSTKLEDSAMYFCASKANGDYTFGSGTRLTVV.